The rows below give T cell receptor beta chains drawn from one sample of a study of blood T cell repertoires in COVID-19. Assay: immunoSEQ multiplex PCR; the TCRdb copy retains only in-frame clones and omits some. The top ten clones hold 0.2% to 0.3% of a sample with about 670,000 clones, 70% to 90% of them seen once. The material sequenced was peripheral blood. These TCRs come from a young woman with acute or convalescent COVID-19. CDR3s include the opening cysteine and the closing phenylalanine or tryptophan. Each record gives: J gene, V gene, clone size, CDR3 protein. Rows give clone size only sometimes, using once, few, many, or a class for an expanded clone.

j_gene: TRBJ2-1
v_gene: TRBV13
abundance: -
CDR3aa: CASSHPGGGAAYNEQFF

j_gene: TRBJ2-3
v_gene: TRBV11-3
abundance: -
CDR3aa: CASSDGQGVFTDTQYF

j_gene: TRBJ1-1
v_gene: TRBV19
abundance: once
CDR3aa: CASRGRGTNTEAFF

j_gene: TRBJ2-4
v_gene: TRBV7-9
abundance: -
CDR3aa: CASSDREIAKNIQYF

j_gene: TRBJ2-1
v_gene: TRBV2
abundance: -
CDR3aa: CASRVAGARTGQFF

j_gene: TRBJ1-1
v_gene: TRBV29-1
abundance: once
CDR3aa: CSVPTGDGTEAFF

j_gene: TRBJ1-1
v_gene: TRBV4-1
abundance: -
CDR3aa: CASSHQGCGGTEAFF

j_gene: TRBJ2-3
v_gene: TRBV14
abundance: -
CDR3aa: CASSRTGIPTDTQYF

j_gene: TRBJ1-1
v_gene: TRBV12-3/TRBV12-4
abundance: -
CDR3aa: CASSLVQYTEAFF

j_gene: TRBJ1-1
v_gene: TRBV5-1
abundance: -
CDR3aa: CASSNMDRGNTEAFF

j_gene: TRBJ1-2
v_gene: TRBV6-5
abundance: -
CDR3aa: CASRPTQGAGYTF

j_gene: TRBJ2-3
v_gene: TRBV2
abundance: -
CDR3aa: CASSERGLAGGLLDTQYF

j_gene: TRBJ2-5
v_gene: TRBV5-6
abundance: -
CDR3aa: CASSFQTGQETQYF

j_gene: TRBJ2-2
v_gene: TRBV6-2/TRBV6-3
abundance: -
CDR3aa: CASSYPGELFF

j_gene: TRBJ1-5
v_gene: TRBV5-1
abundance: once
CDR3aa: CASSLDGQEDQPQHF

j_gene: TRBJ2-7
v_gene: TRBV11-2
abundance: -
CDR3aa: CASSLLTSGLPYYEQYF

j_gene: TRBJ2-7
v_gene: TRBV19
abundance: -
CDR3aa: CATTRHGQGFYEQYF

j_gene: TRBJ1-5
v_gene: TRBV6-2/TRBV6-3
abundance: -
CDR3aa: CASSYVDRNQPQHF

j_gene: TRBJ2-1
v_gene: TRBV11-1
abundance: -
CDR3aa: CASSLRQGVKNEQFF

j_gene: TRBJ1-3
v_gene: TRBV3-1/TRBV3-2
abundance: -
CDR3aa: CASSYSPGGDSGNTIYF

j_gene: TRBJ1-2
v_gene: TRBV3-1/TRBV3-2
abundance: -
CDR3aa: CASSQGRSGYTF

j_gene: TRBJ2-2
v_gene: TRBV19
abundance: -
CDR3aa: CASSDPGQGFHGELFF

j_gene: TRBJ2-1
v_gene: TRBV11-2
abundance: -
CDR3aa: CASSLGRDSRYNEQFF

j_gene: TRBJ2-1
v_gene: TRBV5-5
abundance: -
CDR3aa: CASSLELGGIVYEQFF

j_gene: TRBJ1-6
v_gene: TRBV5-8
abundance: -
CDR3aa: CASSTGQGYSPLHF

j_gene: TRBJ2-1
v_gene: TRBV7-9
abundance: -
CDR3aa: CASSLDIPGQGQFF

j_gene: TRBJ2-3
v_gene: TRBV7-2
abundance: -
CDR3aa: CASSLASGGVDTQYF

j_gene: TRBJ1-2
v_gene: TRBV6-5
abundance: -
CDR3aa: CASSIRTGGTGYTF

j_gene: TRBJ1-6
v_gene: TRBV25-1
abundance: few
CDR3aa: CASSTGDNSPLHF

j_gene: TRBJ1-2
v_gene: TRBV6-5
abundance: -
CDR3aa: CASSYSEGLGYTF

j_gene: TRBJ2-1
v_gene: TRBV18
abundance: -
CDR3aa: CASSPQRSTSGAFF

j_gene: TRBJ1-2
v_gene: TRBV4-2
abundance: -
CDR3aa: CASSQEITPTNYGYTF

j_gene: TRBJ1-1
v_gene: TRBV7-6
abundance: -
CDR3aa: CASSLTYGGSTEAFF

j_gene: TRBJ1-2
v_gene: TRBV4-1
abundance: -
CDR3aa: CASSQALEGVGGYTF

j_gene: TRBJ2-1
v_gene: TRBV5-4
abundance: -
CDR3aa: CASSLSGQYNEQFF

j_gene: TRBJ1-2
v_gene: TRBV12-3/TRBV12-4
abundance: few
CDR3aa: CASSPGQVYGYTF

j_gene: TRBJ1-1
v_gene: TRBV4-3
abundance: -
CDR3aa: CASSQEAHSSTEAFF

j_gene: TRBJ1-2
v_gene: TRBV7-9
abundance: -
CDR3aa: CASSFEGYGYTF

j_gene: TRBJ2-7
v_gene: TRBV6-2/TRBV6-3
abundance: -
CDR3aa: CASSYGTTYEQYF

j_gene: TRBJ2-1
v_gene: TRBV19
abundance: -
CDR3aa: CASGEGYNEQFF

j_gene: TRBJ1-1
v_gene: TRBV6-2/TRBV6-3
abundance: -
CDR3aa: CASSSRQGLNTEAFF

j_gene: TRBJ2-2
v_gene: TRBV9
abundance: -
CDR3aa: CASSVGGRGGELFF

j_gene: TRBJ2-1
v_gene: TRBV10-3
abundance: -
CDR3aa: CAISQAGFDEQFF

j_gene: TRBJ1-2
v_gene: TRBV5-1
abundance: -
CDR3aa: CASSIDMANYGYTF

j_gene: TRBJ2-2
v_gene: TRBV7-2
abundance: -
CDR3aa: CASSLGTIFGELFF

j_gene: TRBJ1-1
v_gene: TRBV19
abundance: -
CDR3aa: CASSPGFRNTEAFF

j_gene: TRBJ2-3
v_gene: TRBV7-3
abundance: once
CDR3aa: CASSFPGGQGLDTQYF

j_gene: TRBJ2-3
v_gene: TRBV10-3
abundance: -
CDR3aa: CAISEGGGVSDTQYF

j_gene: TRBJ1-2
v_gene: TRBV2
abundance: -
CDR3aa: CASRPSGANGYTF

j_gene: TRBJ2-3
v_gene: TRBV7-9
abundance: -
CDR3aa: CASSPRSSTDTQYF

j_gene: TRBJ1-2
v_gene: TRBV5-1
abundance: -
CDR3aa: CASSGGGQGNYGYTF

j_gene: TRBJ1-5
v_gene: TRBV3-1/TRBV3-2
abundance: -
CDR3aa: CASSQGTAYQPQHF

j_gene: TRBJ1-2
v_gene: TRBV20-1
abundance: -
CDR3aa: CSAIRADGYTF

j_gene: TRBJ1-5
v_gene: TRBV6-4
abundance: -
CDR3aa: CASSCRGVVSNQPQHF

j_gene: TRBJ1-2
v_gene: TRBV2
abundance: -
CDR3aa: CASSPLAYGYTF

j_gene: TRBJ1-1
v_gene: TRBV5-6
abundance: -
CDR3aa: CASSLEDRLNTEAFF

j_gene: TRBJ1-1
v_gene: TRBV7-3
abundance: -
CDR3aa: CASSLIGETEAFF

j_gene: TRBJ1-5
v_gene: TRBV6-5
abundance: -
CDR3aa: CASSLTGGVNQPQHF

j_gene: TRBJ2-2
v_gene: TRBV5-5
abundance: -
CDR3aa: CASSSQDIVRFSTGELFF

j_gene: TRBJ1-4
v_gene: TRBV24-1
abundance: -
CDR3aa: CATSDSRFVEEKLFF